The source of this T cell receptor beta chain is a study of cytomegalovirus exposure and HLA in healthy donors. Notes on the study in general: The study designated fewer than 200 TCR beta chains cytomegalovirus-associated. According to a later analysis, donors in an Asian-associated ancestry cluster reportedly had fewer N-insertions than the roughly 720-donor mean.

This clone has only a few counts. Its cognate antigen is unknown. V was pared by 5 bases and J by 0 bases, with 14 bases between. This CDR3 is built from 16 residues. The V gene's germline CDR1 is SEHNR and CDR2 FQNEAQ (reference sequence). The primer mix had 60 Vbeta and 13 Jbeta primers. Measured with immunoSEQ multiplex PCR; TCRdb has only the in-frame clones, and not every one. Here the sample spans around 200,000 clones, roughly 80% being singletons. The chain employs TRBV7-9 and TRBJ2-1, with D perhaps TRBD2 (6 bases). The sequencing input was PBMCs. This clonotype originated in a woman in her late teens or twenties in good health and CMV-seronegative. Written as DNA, the CDR3 is TGTGCCAGCAGCCCGAAGGCGGGAAGCTCCTACAATGAGCAGTTCTTC. Protein sequence: CASSPKAGSSYNEQFF.